The 21 T cell receptor beta chains given below trace back to one sample, sequenced in a study of shared clonotypes between healthy human individuals. Using immunoSEQ multiplex PCR, the repertoire was profiled, and TCRdb retains in-frame clones only, with some absent. Here the sample spans a few million clones, around nine tenths being singletons. The sample taken for sequencing was naive CD4+ T cells sorted from blood. As to subset: CD45RA+ positively selected. Source of these receptors: a man between 18 and 29 years old in good health.

Concerning this clone: Other DNA sequences in the same sample also yield this CDR3. J is TRBJ2-7 and V is TRBV9; TRBD1 or TRBD2 may be the D gene (5 bases each). Germline V gives CDR1 SGDLS, CDR2 YYNGEE. The CDR3 loop spans 14 amino acids. V was clipped by 0 bases and J by 3 bases, with 10 bases between them. The CDR3 nucleotides are TGTGCCAGCAGCGTAGTGGCAGGGAGCTACGAGCAGTACTTC. Protein product: CASSVVAGSYEQYF.

Only a few counts were recorded for this clone. This CDR3 is CASSKTGQGNQPQHF. In DNA, the CDR3 is TGTGCCAGCAGCAAAACGGGACAGGGGAATCAGCCCCAGCATTTT. The J gene is TRBJ1-5, the V gene TRBV21-1; the table's D call, TRBD1, has no DNA check behind it. TRBV21-1 is a pseudogene locus. The CDR3 loop spans 15 amino acids.

This chain uses TRBV5-1 with TRBJ1-1; a possible D gene is TRBD1 (5 bases). V was pared by 0 bases and J by 3 bases, with 15 bases between. The V gene's germline CDR1 is SGHRS and CDR2 YFSETQ. CDR3 length: 16 residues. Here the CDR3 reads CASSLAPAGQDTEAFF. CDR3 nucleotides: TGCGCCAGCAGCTTGGCCCCAGCTGGACAAGACACTGAAGCTTTCTTT.

The V call is TRBV6-5, the J call TRBJ1-2; D is possibly TRBD1 (5 bases). Germline V gene lookup returns CDR1 MNHEY and CDR2 SVGAGI. This CDR3 region has 14 residues. Trimming removed 4 bases from V and 6 bases from J, with 15 bases in between. CDR3 coding DNA: TGTGCCAGCAGTTTATTACGGGACCTCAATGGCTACACCTTC. It yields the protein CASSLLRDLNGYTF.

The V call is TRBV5-1, the J call TRBJ2-1, with 12 positions matching TRBD2. The germline V gene has CDR1 SGHRS and CDR2 YFSETQ. The CDR3 has 14 residues. Trimming took 6 bases from V and 7 from J; bases not matched to a gene: 5. The CDR3: CASKLAGGKNEQFF. Here the CDR3 DNA reads TGCGCCAGCAAACTAGCGGGAGGCAAGAATGAGCAGTTCTTC.

This clone was observed once. The chain combines TRBV28 with TRBJ1-2; 8 positions match TRBD1. The germline gives CDR1 MDHEN, CDR2 SYDVKM. J gave up 6 bases and V 5 bases, and 20 bases lay outside the gene matches. The CDR3 spans 18 residues. The CDR3: CASSQGAGQAPFSHGYTF. The CDR3 DNA reads as TGTGCCAGCAGTCAGGGGGCTGGACAAGCCCCTTTCTCCCATGGCTACACCTTC.

This clone was seen just once. The chain links TRBV4-3 to TRBJ2-4; 12 nucleotides match TRBD2. Per germline, CDR1 LGHNA and CDR2 YSLEER. This CDR3 is built from 18 residues. Trimming cost V 10 bases and J 1 base; bases outside gene matches: 14. Here the CDR3 DNA reads TGCGCCACATCTTTCCTAGCGGGAGGGCCGAATGCCAAAAACATTCAGTACTTC. Translated: CATSFLAGGPNAKNIQYF.

The chain recombines TRBV9 with TRBJ2-1; D perhaps matches TRBD1 (6 bases). The CDR3 is 15 amino acids. The germline gives CDR1 SGDLS, CDR2 YYNGEE. Trimming cost V 7 bases and J 5 bases, with 19 bases left between them. CDR3 DNA: TGTGCCAGCGTCAGGGGCGGGTATGATAACAATGAGCAGTTCTTC. This encodes CASVRGGYDNNEQFF.

V is TRBV15 and J is TRBJ2-5; possible D gene TRBD2, 5 bases. Trimming cost V 3 bases and J 5 bases, with 19 bases left between them. The CDR3 sequence is 16 residues long. Germline V gene sequence: CDR1 LNHNV, CDR2 YYDKDF (reference sequence). The CDR3, as DNA: TGTGCCACCAGCAGTCTCAGTAGGGTATTAGCGGAGACCCAGTACTTC. As protein: CATSSLSRVLAETQYF.

The CDR3 DNA reads as TGTGCCAGTAGTACCCCCGGGACGACGAACACCGGGGAGCTGTTTTTT. It specifies CASSTPGTTNTGELFF. J is TRBJ2-2 and V is TRBV19; D is tentatively TRBD1 or TRBD2 (5 bases each). This CDR3 has 16 residues. The germline V gene encodes CDR1 LNHDA and CDR2 SQIVND (reference sequence). V lost 4 bases and J lost 0, with 12 bases in between.

This clone was observed a few times. This chain joins TRBV30 and TRBJ1-2; tentative D call: TRBD1 (5 bases). From germline, CDR1 is GTSNPN and CDR2 SVGIG (reference sequence). V lost 1 base and J 1 base, leaving 10 bases between the germline ends. CDR3 length: 14 residues. This chain's CDR3 is CAWSDLQGNYGYTF. In DNA, the CDR3 is TGTGCCTGGAGTGATCTCCAGGGTAACTATGGCTACACCTTC. Full variable domain (missing parts from reference TRBV30 and TRBJ1-2): SQTIHQWPATLVQPVGSPLSLECTVEGTSNPNLYWYRQAAGRGLQLLFYSVGIGQISSEVPQNLSASRPQDRQFILSSKKLLLSDSGFYLCAWSDLQGNYGYTFGSGTRLTVV.

The chain joins TRBV7-9 to TRBJ2-7, with a possible D match to TRBD1 (6 bases). The V gene's germline CDR1 is SEHNR and CDR2 FQNEAQ (reference sequence). The CDR3 is made up of 13 amino acids. The V end was cut by 3 bases, the J end by 5 bases, with 11 bases between. CDR3 nucleotides: TGTGCCAGCAGCTTGGTCAGGGGCCACGAGCAGTACTTC. Translation gives CASSLVRGHEQYF.

Comment on this clone: This same CDR3 is encoded by further DNA sequences in the sample. As DNA, the CDR3 is TGTGCCAGCAGCTCGAACACCGGGGAGCTGTTTTTT. Its translation is CASSSNTGELFF. V usage is TRBV7-8 and J usage is TRBJ2-2; no clear D. With 4 bases removed from V and 0 bases from J, the gap between germline ends came to 0 bases. The germline gives CDR1 SGHVS, CDR2 FQNEAQ. This CDR3 comprises 12 residues.

The chain carries TRBV5-4 and TRBJ2-6; no reliable D call. This CDR3 comprises 15 residues. V lost 5 bases to trimming and J lost 0 bases, with 9 bases between them. The germline gives CDR1 SGHNT, CDR2 YYREEE (reference sequence). The CDR3 DNA sequence: TGTGCCAGCAGTAGTTGGAGCTCTGGGGCCAACGTCCTGACTTTC. Its protein is CASSSWSSGANVLTF.

This clone was picked up one time. The V gene is TRBV5-1, the J gene TRBJ2-7; TRBD2 matches 8 bases. The germline CDR1 and CDR2 sequences are SGHRS and YFSETQ. CDR3 size: 15 residues. Unmatched junction bases numbered 9, after V lost 4 bases and J lost 3 bases. The CDR3 loop reads CASSREGSGNYEQYF. The CDR3 nucleotides are TGCGCCAGCAGCAGGGAGGGTAGCGGGAACTACGAGCAGTACTTC.

The gene calls are TRBV19 and TRBJ1-4; D is unclear. The CDR3 loop spans 13 amino acids. Germline V gene sequence: CDR1 LNHDA, CDR2 SQIVND (reference sequence). The germline V and J ends were trimmed by 4 bases and 9 bases, with 12 bases remaining between them. The CDR3 sequence is CASSTTAGQKLFF. For the CDR3, the DNA is TGTGCCAGTAGTACTACGGCGGGCCAAAAACTGTTTTTT.

V usage is TRBV7-9 and J usage is TRBJ2-3, with 7 bases identical to TRBD1. This CDR3 has 14 amino acids. Germline loops: CDR1 SEHNR, CDR2 FQNEAQ (reference sequence). V gave up 5 bases and J gave up 6 bases; unmatched junction bases: 8. The CDR3 loop is CASSRGQEADTQYF. CDR3 DNA sequence: TGTGCCAGCAGCCGAGGACAGGAGGCGGATACGCAGTATTTT.

The rearrangement uses TRBV19 and TRBJ2-3; D gene unclear. Germline CDR1 is LNHDA and CDR2 is SQIVND (reference sequence). There are 13 residues in the CDR3. V was shortened by 5 bases and J by 5 bases, with 11 bases between the two germline ends. CDR3 in amino acids: CASSVMPGDTQYF. The CDR3 nucleotides are TGTGCCAGTAGTGTGATGCCGGGAGATACGCAGTATTTT.

The V gene is TRBV5-1, the J gene TRBJ1-1; the D gene is possibly TRBD1 (6 bases). Germline CDR1 is SGHRS and CDR2 is YFSETQ. Trimming removed 2 bases from V and 1 base from J, with 12 bases in between. The CDR3 spans 15 residues. In nucleotides, the CDR3 is TGCGCCAGCAGCTTAGGGGGGGAACAGAACACTGAAGCTTTCTTT. Amino acid sequence: CASSLGGEQNTEAFF.

The chain recombines TRBV6-5 with TRBJ1-5; 8 nucleotides align to TRBD1. CDR1 is MNHEY and CDR2 is SVGAGI in the germline V gene. The J segment lost 6 bases and the V segment lost 8 bases, leaving 3 bases of the junction unmatched. This CDR3 region has 12 residues. DNA for the CDR3: TGTGCCAGCGGACAGGGCATTCAGCCCCAGCATTTT. Protein product: CASGQGIQPQHF.

This rearrangement joins TRBV7-9 to TRBJ2-6, with 7 bases that match TRBD1. Germline CDR1 is SEHNR and CDR2 is FQNEAQ (reference sequence). This CDR3 comprises 15 residues. Trimming at V came to 5 bases and at J to 7 bases, leaving 8 bases not matched to a gene. The CDR3 nucleotides are TGTGCCAGCAGCCCCCAGGGACAGCAAGCCAACGTCCTGACTTTC. Translation gives CASSPQGQQANVLTF.